The sequence of this T cell receptor beta chain was determined in a study of cytomegalovirus exposure and HLA in healthy donors. Those who donated were healthy bone marrow donors. Sampled while nominally healthy, donors likely had unrecorded immune exposures. Overall study findings and caveats: TCR beta chain V- and J-gene trimming was linked, in a later analysis, to a missense variant in DCLRE1C.

About this clone itself: Its antigen remains unidentified.

A multiplex PCR was run with 60 Vbeta primers and 13 Jbeta primers. Profiled with immunoSEQ multiplex PCR; TCRdb holds only in-frame clones, not every one. Of 90,000 to 130,000 clones listed, over 60% are singletons. Sequencing was carried out using PBMCs. This receptor was obtained from a woman aged 60-75 years in good health and CMV-seropositive.

The CDR3 region is CASRTTYRREGGLWTDTQYF. DNA for the CDR3: TGTGCCAGTAGGACCACCTACCGGAGGGAGGGAGGCCTGTGGACAGATACGCAGTATTTT. V gene TRBV19 combines with J gene TRBJ2-3; 7 bases match TRBD2. This CDR3 spans 20 amino acids. From germline, CDR1 is LNHDA and CDR2 SQIVND (reference sequence). V dropped 6 bases and J dropped 3; count of bases not matched to a gene: 24.